These T cell receptor beta chains were read from a single sample in a study of T cells after posttransplantation cyclophosphamide. Libraries were prepared by immunoSEQ multiplex PCR; TCRdb keeps only in-frame clonotypes and omits some of them. The top ten clones hold roughly 8% of a sample with tens of thousands of clones, approximately 88% of them seen once. This material consisted of PBMCs, taken after an allogeneic stem cell transplant with a calcineurin inhibitor and methotrexate. The source is a female patient aged 45 to 65 who received an allogeneic stem cell transplant from an unrelated donor, was CMV-positive, and had chronic GVHD only. A share of the T cells may be of graft donor origin. The CDR3 runs from the conserved cysteine through the conserved F or W. Size tells how often a clone was seen (once, few, many) or the class of an expanded clone, and some rows leave it out.

CDR3 protein	V gene	clone size	J gene
CASSQPVRSGNTIYF	TRBV4-1	once	TRBJ1-3
CASSLRGELFF	TRBV5-5	-	TRBJ2-2
CASSNTGTSYTF	TRBV19	-	TRBJ1-2
CARSLVAPGHYGYTF	TRBV5-3	-	TRBJ1-2
CASSSRGSGRRSAGELFF	TRBV13	-	TRBJ2-2
CASSRRTGAAYEQYF	TRBV5-6	-	-
CASSLVQGRTGANVLTF	TRBV5-5	-	TRBJ2-6
CASSQDRQGQPYGYTF	TRBV4-3	-	TRBJ1-2
CASSDWRGRNTEAFF	TRBV6-1	-	TRBJ1-1
CASSPLGLSAEAFF	TRBV18	-	TRBJ1-1
CAWSRREDGYTF	TRBV30	-	TRBJ1-2
CASSLLSTDTQYF	TRBV7-8	-	TRBJ2-3
CASSQEGGWTEAFF	TRBV14	-	TRBJ1-1
CASSLQERDRTNYGYTF	TRBV28	-	TRBJ1-2
CASNIMTGRSPLHF	TRBV2	-	TRBJ1-6
CASSPTSGQPQHF	TRBV4-3	-	TRBJ1-5
CASSVTSGRARGTDTQYF	TRBV7-9	-	TRBJ2-3
CASSLEGGAGVKYF	TRBV5-1	-	TRBJ2-5
CASSLPGLAGVYEQFF	TRBV5-1	-	TRBJ2-1
CSASPSYGYTF	TRBV20-1	once	TRBJ1-2
CASSSGVATNEKLFF	TRBV5-8	few	TRBJ1-4
CSVDVGGTYEQYF	TRBV29-1	-	TRBJ2-7
CASSATSATNTGELFF	TRBV6-1	-	TRBJ2-2
CASSVATQKGQETQYF	TRBV9	-	TRBJ2-5
CASSEAVRSYSNQPQHF	TRBV6-1	-	TRBJ1-5
CASSPGDRVIGSYNEQFF	TRBV11-3	once	TRBJ2-1
CASRPPGGANTEAFF	TRBV6-5	-	TRBJ1-1
CASSLASSAINEQFF	TRBV28	-	TRBJ2-1
CASSLWKGIGQGEQFF	TRBV28	-	TRBJ2-1
CASSVQGALDYGYTF	TRBV19	-	TRBJ1-2
CASSAEDSYNEQFF	TRBV11-3	-	TRBJ2-1